These T cell receptor beta chains were read from a single sample in a study of blood T cell repertoires in COVID-19. Clones were sequenced by immunoSEQ multiplex PCR, and TCRdb holds only the in-frame ones, with some missing. The sample gives around 59,000 clones, 70% to 80% of which show up once; 10% to 15% is in the top ten. The specimen was peripheral blood. All receptors derive from a man older than 75 with acute or convalescent COVID-19. Each CDR3 is given with its conserved first and last residue. A D gene is named only where the DNA matches it firmly. Clone sizes are given selectively: once, few, many, or a class where the clone is expanded.

.	TRBV6-6	once	TRBJ2-1	CASSYSNMYNEQFF	TGTGCCAGCAGTTACTCCAACATGTACAATGAGCAGTTCTTC
.	TRBV19	few	TRBJ1-1	CASSMGGGAFF	TGTGCCAGTAGTATGGGGGGTGGAGCTTTCTTT
TRBD1	TRBV3-1/TRBV3-2	.	TRBJ1-3	CASSLTGGISGNTIYF	TGTGCCAGCAGCCTGACAGGGGGCATCTCTGGAAACACCATATATTTT
.	TRBV6-5	.	TRBJ2-7	CASSSSGAGYQEQYF	TGTGCCAGCAGTTCCTCGGGAGCGGGTTATCAAGAGCAGTACTTC
TRBD1	TRBV6-5	.	TRBJ1-1	CASTPNRGQAEAFF	TGTGCCAGCACCCCGAACAGGGGGCAGGCTGAAGCTTTCTTT
TRBD2	TRBV6-4	.	TRBJ2-3	CASSDIAGGPDTQYF	TGTGCCAGCAGTGACATAGCGGGAGGGCCCGATACGCAGTATTTT
.	TRBV6-4	few	TRBJ2-5	CASSDSDKEETQYF	TGTGCCAGCAGTGACTCGGACAAAGAAGAGACCCAGTACTTC
.	TRBV20-1	.	TRBJ2-5	CSASISGTQYF	TGCAGTGCTTCAATCAGCGGGACCCAGTACTTC
.	TRBV5-1	.	TRBJ2-2	CASSFGSGAPRTGELFF	TGCGCCAGCAGCTTCGGATCGGGAGCCCCCAGAACCGGGGAGCTGTTTTTT
.	TRBV6-1	.	TRBJ1-1	CASSEQGTSSTEAFF	TGTGCCAGCAGTGAACAGGGTACTTCTTCCACTGAAGCTTTCTTT
.	TRBV19	.	TRBJ1-2	CASIPPGGRYGYTF	TGTGCCAGTATCCCCCCCGGGGGGCGTTACGGCTACACCTTC
.	TRBV14	once	TRBJ2-1	CASSNLLANEQFF	TGTGCCAGCAGCAATTTACTAGCAAATGAGCAGTTCTTC
.	TRBV2	.	TRBJ1-2	CASRSGVIGGYTF	TGTGCCAGCAGATCAGGGGTGATTGGGGGCTACACCTTC
.	TRBV2	.	TRBJ1-5	CASTLGGEGQPQHF	TGTGCCAGCACACTTGGGGGGGAAGGTCAGCCCCAGCATTTT
TRBD1	TRBV3-1/TRBV3-2	.	TRBJ2-1	CASSQDNRGYNEQFF	TGTGCCAGCAGCCAAGATAACAGGGGATACAATGAGCAGTTCTTC
TRBD1	TRBV11-2	.	TRBJ2-7	CASSLPGTASYEQYF	TGTGCCAGCAGCTTACCCGGGACAGCCTCCTACGAGCAGTACTTC
TRBD2	TRBV28	.	TRBJ2-7	CASRTTSGSIYEQYF	TGTGCCAGCAGGACCACTAGCGGGAGTATCTACGAGCAGTACTTC
TRBD2	TRBV9	once	TRBJ2-1	CASSVLGLAGNEQFF	TGTGCCAGCAGCGTATTAGGACTAGCGGGTAATGAGCAGTTCTTC
.	TRBV11-2	.	TRBJ2-4	CASSHRVNIQYF	TGTGCCAGCAGCCACAGGGTGAACATTCAGTACTTC
TRBD2	TRBV6-6	.	TRBJ2-7	CASSYSGLAGSYEQYF	TGTGCCAGCAGTTACTCGGGACTAGCGGGCTCCTACGAGCAGTACTTC
.	TRBV2	.	TRBJ2-7	CASSLLSYEQYF	TGTGCCAGCAGTCTCCTATCCTACGAGCAGTACTTC
TRBD2	TRBV27	.	TRBJ2-1	CASRRLAVEEQFF	TGTGCCAGCCGGCGACTAGCGGTGGAGGAGCAGTTCTTC
TRBD2	TRBV7-3	.	TRBJ2-5	CASSKRGGETQYF	TGTGCCAGCAGCAAACGCGGGGGGGAGACCCAGTACTTC
TRBD1	TRBV2	.	TRBJ1-4	CASSPTGGREKLFF	TGTGCCAGCAGCCCGACAGGGGGTAGGGAAAAACTGTTTTTT
.	TRBV7-9	.	TRBJ1-6	CASSQSSSYNSPLHF	TGTGCCAGCAGCCAAAGTAGCTCCTATAATTCACCCCTCCACTTT
.	TRBV5-4	.	TRBJ2-1	CASSFSVRQDNEQFF	TGTGCCAGCAGTTTTTCGGTCCGACAGGACAATGAGCAGTTCTTC
TRBD2	TRBV5-1	.	TRBJ2-2	CASSLQAGAGGELFF	TGCGCCAGCAGCTTACAAGCGGGAGCGGGCGGGGAGCTGTTTTTT
.	TRBV27	.	TRBJ2-1	CASSLSRWNEQFF	TGTGCCAGCAGTTTATCCAGGTGGAATGAGCAGTTCTTC
TRBD1	TRBV19	.	TRBJ1-2	CASTRLPGQGASPYGYTF	TGTGCCAGTACCCGATTACCGGGACAGGGGGCATCTCCGTATGGCTACACCTTC
TRBD1	TRBV11-2	.	TRBJ1-5	CASSLGTVDRDPQHF	TGTGCCAGCAGCTTAGGAACTGTGGACAGGGACCCCCAGCATTTT
TRBD1	TRBV5-1	.	TRBJ1-2	CASSPTGAAVGYTF	TGCGCCAGCAGTCCTACAGGGGCAGCGGTTGGCTACACCTTC
TRBD2	TRBV7-9	.	TRBJ2-3	CASSFATGLAETDTQYF	TGTGCCAGCAGCTTTGCGACCGGACTAGCGGAGACAGATACGCAGTATTTT
.	TRBV7-6	few	TRBJ1-4	CASSLRDEKLFF	TGTGCCAGCAGCTTAAGAGATGAAAAACTGTTTTTT
TRBD2	TRBV5-1	.	TRBJ2-2	CASSIEPRGTSGTGELFF	TGCGCCAGCAGCATCGAACCCCGGGGAACTAGCGGAACCGGGGAGCTGTTTTTT
.	TRBV21-1	.	TRBJ1-5	CASSKGRRNQPQHF	TGTGCCAGCAGCAAGGGCCGTCGGAATCAGCCCCAGCATTTT
.	TRBV3-1/TRBV3-2	.	TRBJ2-1	CASSQALEQFF	TGTGCCAGCAGCCAAGCTCTGGAGCAGTTCTTC
TRBD1	TRBV11-3	.	TRBJ1-1	CASSSAGTGSLRAEAFF	TGTGCCAGCAGCTCAGCCGGGACAGGGAGCCTTCGTGCTGAAGCTTTCTTT
.	TRBV19	.	TRBJ2-6	CASTSGIHSGANVLTF	TGTGCCAGTACCTCCGGGATCCACTCTGGGGCCAACGTCCTGACTTTC
.	TRBV2	few	TRBJ1-5	CASRGEGSNQPQHF	TGTGCCAGCAGGGGAGAGGGTAGCAATCAGCCCCAGCATTTT
.	TRBV2	few	TRBJ1-4	CASSISGEKLFF	TGTGCCAGCAGTATCTCAGGGGAAAAACTGTTTTTT
TRBD1	TRBV18	.	TRBJ2-2	CASSPAAGQGPKLDTGELFF	TGTGCCAGCTCACCAGCAGCGGGACAGGGTCCCAAACTGGACACCGGGGAGCTGTTTTTT
.	TRBV29-1	.	TRBJ1-4	CSVEYGGVGKLFF	TGCAGCGTTGAATACGGGGGAGTTGGAAAACTGTTTTTT
.	TRBV15	few	TRBJ2-1	CATRRNNEQFF	TGTGCCACCAGGAGGAACAATGAGCAGTTCTTC
TRBD2	TRBV15	.	TRBJ2-1	CATSRTLSGSRDEQFF	TGTGCCACCAGCAGAACTCTTAGCGGGAGCCGGGATGAGCAGTTCTTC
.	TRBV6-5	.	TRBJ2-2	CASSYREPTGELFF	TGTGCCAGCAGTTACAGGGAGCCCACCGGGGAGCTGTTTTTT
.	TRBV7-9	.	TRBJ2-2	CASSLRDTGELFF	TGTGCCAGCAGCTTAAGAGACACCGGGGAGCTGTTTTTT
.	TRBV19	.	TRBJ1-1	CASSAFGGVNTEAFF	TGTGCCAGTAGCGCTTTCGGGGGGGTAAACACTGAAGCTTTCTTT
.	TRBV19	.	TRBJ1-5	CASRSRELGQPQHF	TGTGCCAGTAGAAGTAGGGAGTTAGGGCAGCCCCAGCATTTT
TRBD1	TRBV18	.	TRBJ1-1	CASSPRTGGNTEAFF	TGTGCCAGCTCACCCAGGACAGGGGGCAACACTGAAGCTTTCTTT
.	TRBV9	.	TRBJ1-3	CASSVDPVSGNTIYF	TGTGCCAGCAGCGTAGATCCAGTCTCAGGAAACACCATATATTTT
TRBD1	TRBV5-1	once	TRBJ1-1	CASSTGTGNTEAFF	TGCGCCAGCAGCACCGGGACAGGCAACACTGAAGCTTTCTTT
.	TRBV19	.	TRBJ2-7	CASSDQGPEQYF	TGTGCCAGTAGTGACCAGGGGCCCGAGCAGTACTTC
TRBD2	TRBV2	.	TRBJ2-1	CASSWTAGANEQFF	TGTGCCAGCAGTTGGACGGCGGGAGCAAATGAGCAGTTCTTC
.	TRBV7-8	few	TRBJ1-5	CASSSGSNNQPQHF	TGTGCCAGCAGCTCAGGATCAAACAATCAGCCCCAGCATTTT
TRBD1	TRBV5-1	once	TRBJ2-5	CASSLKGGEETQYF	TGCGCCAGCAGCTTGAAAGGGGGCGAAGAGACCCAGTACTTC
.	TRBV27	.	TRBJ1-1	CASSPLLQKNTEAFF	TGTGCCAGCAGTCCACTCTTGCAAAAGAACACTGAAGCTTTCTTT
.	TRBV27	.	TRBJ2-1	CASSLYTLDEQFF	TGTGCCAGCAGTTTATACACCTTGGATGAGCAGTTCTTC
TRBD2	TRBV6-2/TRBV6-3	.	TRBJ2-7	CASSNGLGSYEQYF	TGTGCCAGCAGTAACGGACTAGGATCCTACGAGCAGTACTTC
.	TRBV6-5	.	TRBJ1-1	CASSSVSSLTEAFF	TGTGCCAGCAGTTCCGTCTCCAGTCTCACTGAAGCTTTCTTT
.	TRBV6-5	.	TRBJ2-6	CASSRQAGGTNVLTF	TGTGCCAGCAGTCGACAGGCAGGTGGGACCAACGTCCTGACTTTC